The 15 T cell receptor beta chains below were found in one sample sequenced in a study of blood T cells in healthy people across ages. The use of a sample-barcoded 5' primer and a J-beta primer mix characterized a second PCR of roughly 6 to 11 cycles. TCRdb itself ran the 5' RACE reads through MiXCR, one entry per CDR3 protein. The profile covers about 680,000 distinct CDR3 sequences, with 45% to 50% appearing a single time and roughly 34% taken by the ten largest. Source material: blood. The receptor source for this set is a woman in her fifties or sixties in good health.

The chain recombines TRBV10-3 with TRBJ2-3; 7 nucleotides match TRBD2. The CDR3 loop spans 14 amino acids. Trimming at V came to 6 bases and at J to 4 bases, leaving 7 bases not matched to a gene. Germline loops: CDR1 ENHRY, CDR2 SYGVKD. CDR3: CAIRVAGSADTQYF. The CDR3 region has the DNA TGTGCCATCAGGGTAGCGGGTAGCGCAGATACGCAGTATTTT.

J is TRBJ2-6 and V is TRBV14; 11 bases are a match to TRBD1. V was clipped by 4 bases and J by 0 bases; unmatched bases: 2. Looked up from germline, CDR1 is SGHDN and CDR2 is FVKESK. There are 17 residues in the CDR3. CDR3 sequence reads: CASSRGTGGSGANVLTF. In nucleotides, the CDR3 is TGTGCCAGCAGCCGAGGGACAGGGGGCTCTGGGGCCAACGTCCTGACTTTC.

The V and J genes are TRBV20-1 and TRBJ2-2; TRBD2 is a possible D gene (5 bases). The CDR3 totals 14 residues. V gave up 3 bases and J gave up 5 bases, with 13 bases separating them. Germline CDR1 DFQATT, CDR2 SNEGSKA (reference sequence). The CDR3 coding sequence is TGCAGTGCTAGCCCCAGCGGAATAACCGGGGAGCTGTTTTTT. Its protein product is CSASPSGITGELFF.

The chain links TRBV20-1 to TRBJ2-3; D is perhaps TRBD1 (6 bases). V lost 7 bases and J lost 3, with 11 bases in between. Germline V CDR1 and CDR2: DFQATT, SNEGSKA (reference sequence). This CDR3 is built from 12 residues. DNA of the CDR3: TGCAGTGTTACCCAGGGGACAGATACGCAGTATTTT. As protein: CSVTQGTDTQYF.

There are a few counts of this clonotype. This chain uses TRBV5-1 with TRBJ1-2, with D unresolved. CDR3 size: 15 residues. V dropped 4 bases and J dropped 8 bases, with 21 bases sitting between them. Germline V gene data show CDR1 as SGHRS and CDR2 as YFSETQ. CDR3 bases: TGCGCCAGCAGCCAGGAACCGGACGGACTTATGGGCTACACCTTC. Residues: CASSQEPDGLMGYTF.

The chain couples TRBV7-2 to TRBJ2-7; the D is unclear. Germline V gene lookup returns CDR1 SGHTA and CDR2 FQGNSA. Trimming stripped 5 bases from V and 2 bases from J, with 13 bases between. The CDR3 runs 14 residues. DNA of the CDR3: TGTGCCAGCAGCCCCCCCGCTGGTGCCTACGAGCAGTACTTC. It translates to CASSPPAGAYEQYF.

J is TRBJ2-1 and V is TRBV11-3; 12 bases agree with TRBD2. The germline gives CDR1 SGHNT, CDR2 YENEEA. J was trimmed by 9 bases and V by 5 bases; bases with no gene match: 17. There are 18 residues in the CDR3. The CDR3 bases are TGTGCCAGCAGCCCAGGACAGGGAGGACTAGCGGGAACCACTGAGCAGTTCTTC. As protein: CASSPGQGGLAGTTEQFF.

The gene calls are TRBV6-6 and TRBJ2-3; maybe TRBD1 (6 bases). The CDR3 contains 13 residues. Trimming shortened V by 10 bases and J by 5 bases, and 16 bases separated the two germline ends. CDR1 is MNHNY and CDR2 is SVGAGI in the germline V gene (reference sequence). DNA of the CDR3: TGTGCCATCTCAGGGGCCGGGAAAGATACGCAGTATTTT. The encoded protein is CAISGAGKDTQYF.

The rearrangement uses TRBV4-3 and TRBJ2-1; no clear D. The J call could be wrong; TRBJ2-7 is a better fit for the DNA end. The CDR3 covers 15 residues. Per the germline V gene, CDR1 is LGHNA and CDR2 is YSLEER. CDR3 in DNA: TGCGCCAGCAGCCAAGACGGGTCCTCCTACAATGAGCAGTACTTC. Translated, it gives CASSQDGSSYNEQYF.

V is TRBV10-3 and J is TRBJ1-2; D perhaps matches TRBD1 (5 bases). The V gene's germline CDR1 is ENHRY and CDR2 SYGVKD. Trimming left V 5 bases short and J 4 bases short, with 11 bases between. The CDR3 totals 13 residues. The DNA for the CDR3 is TGTGCCATCAGTCCAGGGTTGGGCTATGGCTACACCTTC. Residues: CAISPGLGYGYTF.

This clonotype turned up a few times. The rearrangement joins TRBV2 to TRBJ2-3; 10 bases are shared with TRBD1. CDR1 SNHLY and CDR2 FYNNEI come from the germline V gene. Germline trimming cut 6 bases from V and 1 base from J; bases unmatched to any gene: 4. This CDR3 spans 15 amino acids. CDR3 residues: CASSWDRGGTDTQYF. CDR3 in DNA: TGTGCCAGCAGCTGGGACAGGGGAGGCACAGATACGCAGTATTTT.

The CDR3 protein is CASSDRGTNTEAFF. CDR3 sequence (DNA): TGTGCCAGCAGTGACAGGGGCACAAACACTGAAGCTTTCTTT. This sequence joins TRBV2 and TRBJ1-1, with D possibly being TRBD1 (6 bases). The V and J ends lost 3 bases and 2 bases respectively, with 10 bases between them. Germline loops: CDR1 SNHLY, CDR2 FYNNEI. The CDR3 covers 14 residues.

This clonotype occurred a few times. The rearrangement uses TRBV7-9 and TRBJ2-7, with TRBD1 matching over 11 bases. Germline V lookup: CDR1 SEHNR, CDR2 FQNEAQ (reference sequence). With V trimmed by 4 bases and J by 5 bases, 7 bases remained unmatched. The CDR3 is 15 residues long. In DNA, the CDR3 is TGTGCCAGCAGCTCGGGACAGGGGGGACCTAACGAGCAGTACTTC. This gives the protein CASSSGQGGPNEQYF.

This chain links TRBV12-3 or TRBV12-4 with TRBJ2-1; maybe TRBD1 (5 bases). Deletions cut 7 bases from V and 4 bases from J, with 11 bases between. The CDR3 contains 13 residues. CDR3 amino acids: CASTAGQYNEQFF. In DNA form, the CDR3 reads TGTGCCAGCACCGCTGGACAATACAATGAGCAGTTCTTC.

The CDR3 loop reads CASSQSGQETQYF. The CDR3 bases are TGTGCCAGCAGCCAATCCGGGCAAGAGACCCAGTACTTC. This chain uses TRBV16 with TRBJ2-5; unclear D gene. V was pared by 0 bases and J by 2 bases, with 4 bases between. Germline assignment: CDR1 KGHSY and CDR2 FQNENV. The CDR3 has 13 amino acids. The full variable domain, with the rest looked up from reference TRBV16 and TRBJ2-5, is GEEVAQTPKHLVRGEGQKAKLYCAPIKGHSYVFWYQQVLKNEFKFLISFQNENVFDETGMPKERFSAKCLPNSPCSLEIQATKLEDSAVYFCASSQSGQETQYFGPGTRLLVL.